The entry below gives a single T cell receptor (beta chain) sequence along with its context. Its antigen is not identified. The CDR3 totals 14 residues. The germline V gene encodes CDR1 SGHNT and CDR2 YYREEE (reference sequence). The junction had 5 bases not matched to a gene; V was cut back by 3 bases and J by 3 bases. Clones were read by immunoSEQ multiplex PCR, and TCRdb kept only the in-frame ones, dropping some. This sample yields fewer than 120,000 clones, of which around 95% are seen a single time; 0.4% to 0.55% belongs to the top ten. This record comes from a study of graft-versus-host responses after intestinal transplantation. Findings of the study overall: Early post-transplant HvG declines were associated with peak circulating GvH clone levels.

This sequence was found in a human donor who received an intestinal transplant. J is TRBJ2-7 and V is TRBV5-4, with 8 bases that match TRBD1. This specimen was unstimulated CD8+ T cells sorted from spleen or lymph node cells, taken before intestinal transplant. The CDR3: CASSSGTGRYEQYF. In nucleotides, the CDR3 is TGTGCCAGCAGCTCCGGGACAGGCCGCTACGAGCAGTACTTC.